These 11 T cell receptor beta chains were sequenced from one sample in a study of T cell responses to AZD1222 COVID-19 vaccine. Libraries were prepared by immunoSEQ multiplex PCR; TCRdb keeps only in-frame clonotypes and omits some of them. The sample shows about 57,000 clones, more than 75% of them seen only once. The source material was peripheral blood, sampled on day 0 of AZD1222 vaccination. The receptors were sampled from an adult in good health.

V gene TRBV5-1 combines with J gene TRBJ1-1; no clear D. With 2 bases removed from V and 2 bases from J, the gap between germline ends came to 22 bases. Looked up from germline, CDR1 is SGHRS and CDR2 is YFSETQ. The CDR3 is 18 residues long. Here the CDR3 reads CASSFLPGLDDLNTEAFF. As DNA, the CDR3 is TGCGCCAGCAGCTTCCTCCCCGGGCTGGACGATCTCAACACTGAAGCTTTCTTT.

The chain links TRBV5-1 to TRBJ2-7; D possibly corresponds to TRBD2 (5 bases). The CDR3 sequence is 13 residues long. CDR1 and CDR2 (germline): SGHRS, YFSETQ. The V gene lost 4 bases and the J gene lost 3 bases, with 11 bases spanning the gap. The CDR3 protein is CASSLGENYEQYF. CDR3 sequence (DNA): TGCGCCAGCAGCCTCGGGGAGAACTACGAGCAGTACTTC.

DNA for the CDR3: TGCAGCGTTAACGGGGACAGCACCTCCTACGAGCAGTACTTC. The encoded protein is CSVNGDSTSYEQYF. The V gene is TRBV29-1, the J gene TRBJ2-7; 7 bases are a match to TRBD1. CDR1 and CDR2 from the germline V gene are SQVTM and ANQGSEA. Trimming took 5 bases from V and 0 from J; bases not matched to a gene: 7. The CDR3 sequence is 14 residues long.

The CDR3 DNA reads as TGTGCCAGCAGTCATAACAGGTTTGGCTACACCTTC. Amino acid sequence: CASSHNRFGYTF. This chain uses TRBV14 with TRBJ1-2, with D maybe TRBD1 (5 bases). V was cut by 6 bases and J by 7 bases, with 12 bases left in between. Germline loops: CDR1 SGHDN, CDR2 FVKESK. This CDR3 has 12 amino acids.

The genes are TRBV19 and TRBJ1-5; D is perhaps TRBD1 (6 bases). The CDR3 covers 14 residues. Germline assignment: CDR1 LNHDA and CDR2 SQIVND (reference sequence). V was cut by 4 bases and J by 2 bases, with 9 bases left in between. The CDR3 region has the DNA TGTGCCAGTAGTACCGGACAGCGCAATCAGCCCCAGCATTTT. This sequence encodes CASSTGQRNQPQHF.

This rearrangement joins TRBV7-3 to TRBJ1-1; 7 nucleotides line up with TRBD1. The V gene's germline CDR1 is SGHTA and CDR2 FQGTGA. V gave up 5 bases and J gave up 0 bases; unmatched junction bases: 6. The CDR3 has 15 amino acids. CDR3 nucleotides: TGTGCCAGCAGCCCCAACAGGGGCGTGAACACTGAAGCTTTCTTT. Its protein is CASSPNRGVNTEAFF.

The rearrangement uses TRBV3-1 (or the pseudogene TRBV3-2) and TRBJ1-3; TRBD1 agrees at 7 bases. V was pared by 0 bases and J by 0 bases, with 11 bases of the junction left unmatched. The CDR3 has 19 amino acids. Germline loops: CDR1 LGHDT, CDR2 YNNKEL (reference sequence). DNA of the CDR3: TGTGCCAGCAGCCAAGATTCGCACAGGGGTCCCTACTCTGGAAACACCATATATTTT. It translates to CASSQDSHRGPYSGNTIYF.

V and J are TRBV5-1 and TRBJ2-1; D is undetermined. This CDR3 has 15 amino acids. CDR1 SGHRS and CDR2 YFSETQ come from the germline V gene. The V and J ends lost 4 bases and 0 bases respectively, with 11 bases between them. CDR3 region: CASSTSPSSYNEQFF. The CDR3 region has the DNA TGCGCCAGCAGCACCAGTCCGAGCTCCTACAATGAGCAGTTCTTC. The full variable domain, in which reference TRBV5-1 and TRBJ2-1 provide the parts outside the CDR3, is KAGVTQTPRYLIKTRGQQVTLSCSPISGHRSVSWYQQTPGQGLQFLFEYFSETQRNKGNFPGRFSGRQFSNSRSEMNVSTLELGDSALYLCASSTSPSSYNEQFFGPGTRLTVL.

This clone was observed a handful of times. This CDR3 reads CASVIRTDDSNTEAFF. In DNA, the CDR3 is TGTGCCAGCGTGATTAGAACAGATGACTCGAACACTGAAGCTTTCTTT. This sequence joins TRBV7-8 and TRBJ1-1; D gene uncertain. Germline V gene lookup returns CDR1 SGHVS and CDR2 FQNEAQ. The CDR3 is made up of 16 amino acids. Between the trimmed V and J ends, which lost 8 bases and 1 base, there was a span of 20 bases.

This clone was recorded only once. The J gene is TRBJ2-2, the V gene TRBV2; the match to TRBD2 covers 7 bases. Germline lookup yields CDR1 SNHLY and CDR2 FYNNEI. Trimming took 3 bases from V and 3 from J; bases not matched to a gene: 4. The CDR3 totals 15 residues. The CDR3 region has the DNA TGTGCCAGCAGTGACGGGAGGTCCGACACCGGGGAGCTGTTTTTT. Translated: CASSDGRSDTGELFF.

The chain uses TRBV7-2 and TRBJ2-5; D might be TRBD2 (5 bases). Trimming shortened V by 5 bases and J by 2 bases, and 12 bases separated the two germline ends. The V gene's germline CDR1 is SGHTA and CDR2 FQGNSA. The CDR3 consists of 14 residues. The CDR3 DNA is TGTGCCAGCAGCAGGGCAGCGGTTCAAGAGACCCAGTACTTC. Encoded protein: CASSRAAVQETQYF.